This entry features one T cell receptor beta chain sequence. This sample is part of a study of blood T cell repertoires in COVID-19. The data were produced by immunoSEQ multiplex PCR, yet TCRdb's version contains in-frame clones alone and is incomplete. The sample has approximately 40,000 clones, 75% to 90% seen once; the top ten hold 20% to 25%. The CDR3 contains 17 residues. Trimming cost V 2 bases and J 3 bases, with 14 bases left between them. The germline V gene encodes CDR1 SNHLY and CDR2 FYNNEI. This TCR was recovered from a man aged 55 to 70 with acute or convalescent COVID-19. Sequenced material: peripheral blood. The V and J genes are TRBV2 and TRBJ1-6; D call uncertain. The CDR3 reads CASSEWRHNFYNSPLHF. DNA for the CDR3: TGTGCCAGCAGTGAATGGCGGCACAACTTCTATAATTCACCCCTCCACTTT.